Shown below are 22 T cell receptor beta chains from a single sample sequenced in a study of neurological immune-mediated disorders. One entry per CDR3 protein, called by TCRdb with MiXCR from the 5' RACE reads. The table has tens of thousands of distinct CDR3 sequences, around a tenth seen once; the top ten hold less than 2%. The sequencing sample was made of PBMCs. All receptors derive from a man aged 50 or older in good health.

In its sample, this clonotype ranks as medium-sized (0.01 to 0.1%). The V and J genes are TRBV29-1 and TRBJ1-3, with no clear D. The germline V gene encodes CDR1 SQVTM and CDR2 ANQGSEA. The CDR3 has 15 residues. V lost 3 bases and J 1 base, leaving 13 bases between the germline ends. The CDR3: CSVDPRDDSGNTIYF. As DNA, the CDR3 is TGCAGCGTTGATCCCCGGGATGATTCTGGAAACACCATATATTTT.

This clonotype showed up many times. The V call is TRBV20-1, the J call TRBJ2-1; TRBD1 aligns across 7 bases. CDR3 length: 14 residues. Germline CDR1 is DFQATT and CDR2 is SNEGSKA (reference sequence). The V and J ends lost 4 bases and 0 bases, in that order; junction bases with no gene match: 3. The CDR3 sequence is CSATGTVSYNEQFF. The CDR3 region has the DNA TGCAGTGCTACCGGGACAGTCTCCTACAATGAGCAGTTCTTC.

The sample holds many counts of this clonotype. This chain's CDR3 is CASSVSHYGYTF. In nucleotides, the CDR3 is TGTGCCAGCAGCGTATCCCACTATGGCTACACCTTC. The chain recombines TRBV9 with TRBJ1-2; no firm D call. V was shortened by 1 base and J by 3 bases, with 4 bases between the two germline ends. Germline assignment: CDR1 SGDLS and CDR2 YYNGEE. The CDR3 contains 12 residues.

This clonotype was recorded at least ten times. V and J are TRBV5-1 and TRBJ2-3; possibly TRBD2 for D (6 bases). CDR3 size: 14 residues. V was trimmed by 0 bases and J by 6 bases, leaving 11 bases between them. CDR1 and CDR2 (germline): SGHRS, YFSETQ. Written as DNA, the CDR3 is TGCGCCAGCAGCTTGGTCGGGAGAGCGGATACGCAGTATTTT. Translation: CASSLVGRADTQYF.

The sample holds many counts of this clonotype. The rearrangement uses TRBV5-1 and TRBJ2-7; 12 nucleotides match TRBD2. The V segment lost 4 bases and the J segment 0 bases; nucleotides outside the gene matches: 8. Germline V CDR1 and CDR2: SGHRS, YFSETQ. The CDR3 has 17 residues. The CDR3 sequence is CASSLGLAGPSSYEQYF. The CDR3 DNA is TGCGCCAGCAGCCTGGGACTAGCGGGCCCTAGCTCCTACGAGCAGTACTTC.

This clonotype was detected many times. The V call is TRBV20-1, the J call TRBJ1-1; 9 bases are shared with TRBD1. Losses at the gene ends were 3 bases for V and 0 bases for J; bases not matched to a gene: 8. This CDR3 is 16 amino acids long. Germline V gene sequence: CDR1 DFQATT, CDR2 SNEGSKA (reference sequence). CDR3 sequence (DNA): TGCAGTGCTAGGAGACCCGGGACAGGGTTGAACACTGAAGCTTTCTTT. Protein sequence: CSARRPGTGLNTEAFF.

This clonotype occurred many times. The V call is TRBV30, the J call TRBJ1-1; unclear D gene. V lost 2 bases, J lost 2 bases, and 3 bases lay in between. CDR3 size: 11 residues. CDR1 and CDR2 (germline): GTSNPN, SVGIG (reference sequence). In nucleotides, the CDR3 is TGTGCCTGGAGTCGAAACACTGAAGCTTTCTTT. Translating gives CAWSRNTEAFF.

Note on this clonotype: This may be a read error: a much more frequent sequence differs by one nucleotide. The chain joins TRBV5-1 to TRBJ2-5; D is undetermined. The CDR3 runs to 14 residues. CDR1 SGHRS and CDR2 YFSETQ come from the germline V gene. The CDR3 sequence: CASSFQGTEENQYF. CDR3 sequence (DNA): TGCGCCAGCAGCTTCCAAGGTACAGAAGAGAACCAGTACTTC.

At least ten counts were recorded for this clonotype. The rearrangement links TRBV20-1 to TRBJ2-5; no clear D. CDR3 length: 13 amino acids. The germline V and J ends were trimmed by 6 bases and 5 bases, with 16 bases remaining between them. The V gene's germline CDR1 is DFQATT and CDR2 SNEGSKA (reference sequence). CDR3 in amino acids: CSAERSRRETQYF. Here the CDR3 DNA reads TGCAGTGCAGAAAGATCCCGCCGGGAGACCCAGTACTTC.

This clonotype has a count of ten or more. The V gene is TRBV5-1, the J gene TRBJ1-1; D perhaps matches TRBD1 (5 bases). The CDR3 covers 12 residues. V was trimmed by 4 bases and J by 7 bases, leaving 11 bases between them. Germline V CDR1 and CDR2: SGHRS, YFSETQ. The CDR3 loop is CASSTSGGEAFF. For the CDR3, the DNA is TGCGCCAGCAGCACGTCCGGGGGTGAAGCTTTCTTT. Based on the CDR3 plus reference TRBV5-1 and TRBJ1-1, the full variable domain is KAGVTQTPRYLIKTRGQQVTLSCSPISGHRSVSWYQQTPGQGLQFLFEYFSETQRNKGNFPGRFSGRQFSNSRSEMNVSTLELGDSALYLCASSTSGGEAFFGQGTRLTVV.

This clonotype was counted ten times or more. The chain has TRBV20-1 and TRBJ2-2, with D possibly TRBD2 on 5 matching bases. The CDR3 has 15 amino acids. V was trimmed by 1 base and J by 3 bases, leaving 12 bases between them. The germline gives CDR1 DFQATT, CDR2 SNEGSKA (reference sequence). CDR3 nucleotides: TGCAGTGCTAGAGCGTCCAGGACTTACACCGGGGAGCTGTTTTTT. Its translation is CSARASRTYTGELFF.

This clonotype was seen repeatedly, ten times or more. The chain carries TRBV7-6 and TRBJ1-5; D is possibly TRBD1 (6 bases). The CDR3 sequence is 16 residues long. Germline assignment: CDR1 SGHVS and CDR2 FNYEAQ. Trimming cost V 0 bases and J 0 bases, with 9 bases left between them. This CDR3 reads CASSLAPGDSNQPQHF. DNA of the CDR3: TGTGCCAGCAGCTTAGCGCCAGGGGATAGCAATCAGCCCCAGCATTTT. The variable domain in full, with the rest retrieved from reference TRBV7-6 and TRBJ1-5, is GAGVSQSPRYKVTKRGQDVALRCDPISGHVSLYWYRQALGQGPEFLTYFNYEAQQDKSGLPNDRFSAERPEGSISTLTIQRTEQRDSAMYRCASSLAPGDSNQPQHFGDGTRLSIL.

This clonotype was picked up many times. The J gene is TRBJ2-7, the V gene TRBV5-6; D unclear. The CDR3 has 15 amino acids. Per the germline V gene, CDR1 is SGHDT and CDR2 is YYEEEE. The germline V and J ends were trimmed by 3 bases and 3 bases, with 16 bases remaining between them. The CDR3 DNA sequence: TGTGCCAGCAGCTCGTTAGGATCACTCGGCTACGAGCAGTACTTC. This codes for CASSSLGSLGYEQYF.

This clonotype was seen ten or more times. The rearrangement links TRBV28 to TRBJ2-1, with a possible D match to TRBD2 (6 bases). This CDR3 is built from 14 residues. Per the germline V gene, CDR1 is MDHEN and CDR2 is SYDVKM. Trimming removed 7 bases at V and 2 bases at J, with 12 bases between. CDR3 sequence reads: CASNRGGAYNEQFF. As DNA, the CDR3 is TGTGCCAGCAACCGCGGCGGGGCCTACAATGAGCAGTTCTTC.

This clonotype was counted at least ten times. J is TRBJ2-1 and V is TRBV24-1; 7 nucleotides match TRBD2. The CDR3 has 15 residues. Trimming at V came to 4 bases and at J to 0 bases, leaving 2 bases not matched to a gene. CDR1 is KGHDR and CDR2 is SFDVKD in the germline V gene. The CDR3 bases are TGTGCCACCAGTGAGGGAGGGAGCTCCTACAATGAGCAGTTCTTC. Translation: CATSEGGSSYNEQFF.

This clonotype was counted many times. This chain connects TRBV20-1 to TRBJ2-3, with D hard to call. This CDR3 spans 15 amino acids. V lost 5 bases and J lost 0, with 15 bases in between. The V gene's germline CDR1 is DFQATT and CDR2 SNEGSKA (reference sequence). CDR3 region: CSAARASYSTDTQYF. The CDR3 DNA follows: TGCAGTGCTGCCAGAGCGAGCTACAGCACAGATACGCAGTATTTT.

This clonotype was seen repeatedly, ten times or more. The chain carries TRBV28 and TRBJ1-4; tentative D call: TRBD1 (5 bases). The CDR3 length is 15 residues. Germline V gene lookup returns CDR1 MDHEN and CDR2 SYDVKM. Trimming removed 5 bases from V and 5 bases from J, with 15 bases in between. The CDR3: CASSPRTRGNEKLFF. CDR3 nucleotide sequence: TGTGCCAGCAGTCCCCGGACAAGAGGGAATGAAAAACTGTTTTTT.

This clonotype was detected only once. V usage is TRBV12-3 or TRBV12-4 and J usage is TRBJ2-5; tentatively, D is TRBD2 (6 bases). The germline V and J ends were trimmed by 5 bases and 5 bases, with 18 bases remaining between them. The CDR3 totals 15 residues. The CDR3 protein is CASSPLAVTGETQYF. Here the CDR3 DNA reads TGTGCCAGCAGTCCACTAGCTGTGACGGGGGAGACCCAGTACTTC.

This clonotype occurred many times. This sequence joins TRBV9 and TRBJ2-1; TRBD2 agrees at 11 bases. J lost 4 bases, V lost 4 bases, and 10 bases had no gene match. Per germline, CDR1 SGDLS and CDR2 YYNGEE. This CDR3 region has 17 residues. In nucleotides, the CDR3 is TGTGCCAGCAGCCGCACCGGGACTAGCGGAAATTACAATGAGCAGTTCTTC. Amino acid sequence: CASSRTGTSGNYNEQFF.

This clonotype has only a few counts. This clone may be a read error of a much larger clone one base away. The chain couples TRBV12-3 or TRBV12-4 to TRBJ2-7; the match to TRBD1 covers 7 bases. The CDR3 length is 14 residues. The V and J ends lost 7 bases and 2 bases, in that order; junction bases with no gene match: 8. As DNA, the CDR3 is TGTGCCAGCAACCCACAGGGGATCACCTACGAGCAGTACTTC. This codes for CASNPQGITYEQYF.

This clonotype has ten or more counts. This chain uses TRBV28 with TRBJ2-7; TRBD2 aligns across 7 bases. The CDR3 has 15 amino acids. Germline CDR1 reads MDHEN; CDR2 reads SYDVKM. The trim removed 6 bases at V and 0 bases at J, leaving 8 bases unmatched. The CDR3 DNA sequence: TGTGCCAGCAGGGGAACGGGGGGTTCCTCCTACGAGCAGTACTTC. Translated: CASRGTGGSSYEQYF. The full variable domain, rest sourced from reference TRBV28 and TRBJ2-7, is DVKVTQSSRYLVKRTGEKVFLECVQDMDHENMFWYRQDPGLGLRLIYFSYDVKMKEKGDIPEGYSVSREKKERFSLILESASTNQTSMYLCASRGTGGSSYEQYFGPGTRLTVT.

This clonotype appeared many times. The chain uses TRBV28 and TRBJ2-7; D gene unclear. There are 13 residues in the CDR3. Per germline, CDR1 MDHEN and CDR2 SYDVKM. Deletions cut 3 bases from V and 2 bases from J, with 8 bases between. CDR3 sequence: CASSFQVPYEQYF. CDR3 bases: TGTGCCAGCAGTTTTCAGGTACCCTACGAGCAGTACTTC.